The 18 T cell receptor beta chains reported below all come from one sample, sequenced in a study of Graves' ophthalmopathy and Graves' hyperthyroidism. TCR beta CDR3 regions were amplified from RNA transcripts. First-round RT-PCR employed HTBI primers, with a second-round multiplex PCR after it. MiXCR was run by TCRdb on the multiplex PCR reads, yielding one entry per CDR3 protein. The table shows over a million distinct CDR3 sequences, with approximately 35% occurring only once. The sequenced sample consisted of peripheral blood or thyroid tissue (not recorded which). The receptors originated from an adult man with Graves' hyperthyroidism.

This clonotype was picked up a small number of times. The chain carries TRBV5-1 and TRBJ2-2; the D gene is possibly TRBD1 (6 bases). Between the trimmed V and J ends, which lost 2 bases and 4 bases, there was a span of 15 bases. CDR1 and CDR2 from the germline V gene are SGHRS and YFSETQ. The CDR3 covers 16 residues. CDR3 sequence reads: CASSFVGTSVTGELFF. The CDR3 DNA follows: TGCGCCAGCAGCTTTGTCGGGACATCAGTCACCGGGGAGCTGTTTTTT.

The J gene is TRBJ1-1, the V gene TRBV12-3 or TRBV12-4; the D gene is possibly TRBD1 (6 bases). Trimming took 6 bases from V and 4 from J, leaving 18 bases between them. The CDR3 extends over 15 amino acids. CDR3 sequence reads: CASSLRSQGSTEAFF. CDR3 DNA: TGTGCCAGCAGCCTGAGAAGTCAGGGGAGCACTGAAGCTTTCTTT.

The genes are TRBV10-3 and TRBJ2-2; maybe TRBD2 (5 bases). V was shortened by 10 bases and J by 4 bases, with 13 bases between the two germline ends. Germline CDR1 ENHRY, CDR2 SYGVKD. The CDR3 length is 13 residues. The CDR3 region is CATRFEGTGELFF. CDR3 nucleotide sequence: TGTGCCACCCGTTTCGAGGGCACCGGGGAGCTGTTTTTT.

The chain carries TRBV7-9 and TRBJ2-7; 7 positions match TRBD1. The CDR3 extends over 13 amino acids. The germline CDR1 and CDR2 sequences are SEHNR and FQNEAQ (reference sequence). Trimming removed 7 bases from V and 5 bases from J; junction bases left unmatched: 8. The CDR3 spells CASTLQGTHEQYF. CDR3 nucleotides: TGTGCCAGCACCCTACAGGGGACCCACGAGCAGTACTTC.

This clonotype turned up a few times. The chain employs TRBV6-2 or TRBV6-3 and TRBJ2-2, with TRBD2 identical over 11 bases. V lost 10 bases and J lost 3; bases outside the gene matches: 10. This CDR3 comprises 16 residues. Germline CDR1 is MNHEY and CDR2 is SVGEGT. Here the CDR3 DNA reads TGTGCCATAGGATTGACTAGCGGGACTTACACCGGGGAGCTGTTTTTT. Translation: CAIGLTSGTYTGELFF.

As for this clonotype: An end of the junction does not agree with germline; a read error may underlie this. This sequence joins TRBV12-3 or TRBV12-4 and TRBJ2-7; perhaps TRBD1 as D (5 bases). The CDR3 is 13 amino acids. The CDR3 here is CASSPPDSREHYF. CDR3 sequence (DNA): TGTGCCAGCAGTCCTCCCGACAGTCGCGAGCACTACTTC.

The chain carries TRBV29-1 and TRBJ2-5; 12 positions match TRBD2. Trimming at V came to 2 bases and at J to 4 bases, leaving 8 bases not matched to a gene. The CDR3 length is 16 residues. In germline, CDR1 is SQVTM, CDR2 ANQGSEA. The CDR3 DNA reads TGCAGCGTTGAAACCCGAACTAGCGGGAGGCCAGAGACCCAGTACTTC. Amino acid sequence: CSVETRTSGRPETQYF.

A remark on this clonotype: Possible read error: a much larger clone is one base away. The V gene is TRBV5-4, the J gene TRBJ1-1; D not resolved. The CDR3 runs to 14 residues. From germline, CDR1 is SGHNT and CDR2 YYREEE (reference sequence). In DNA, the CDR3 is TGTGCCATCCCGTGGGGAGAGATGAACACTGAAGCTTCCTTT. Its protein product is CAIPWGEMNTEASF.

This clonotype has a count of ten or more. This rearrangement joins TRBV10-2 to TRBJ2-5; D might be TRBD1 (5 bases). This CDR3 has 14 residues. V lost 2 bases to trimming and J lost 1 base, with 8 bases between them. Germline V gene lookup returns CDR1 WSHSY and CDR2 SAAADI. CDR3 region: CASSEPGIQETQYF. The DNA of the CDR3 is TGCGCCAGCAGTGAGCCAGGGATCCAAGAGACCCAGTACTTC.

Only a few counts were recorded for this clonotype. The chain is built from TRBV10-3 and TRBJ2-7; D not certain. Germline CDR1 reads ENHRY; CDR2 reads SYGVKD. V was shortened by 10 bases and J by 5 bases, with 18 bases between the two germline ends. The CDR3 extends over 13 amino acids. CDR3 residues: CASTTGRAHEQYF. In DNA, the CDR3 is TGTGCCAGCACCACCGGAAGGGCCCACGAGCAGTACTTC.

The chain has TRBV19 and TRBJ2-3, with 8 bases lining up with TRBD1. CDR3 length equals 15 residues. Germline V gene sequence: CDR1 LNHDA, CDR2 SQIVND (reference sequence). V lost 4 bases and J lost 1; bases outside the gene matches: 4. In DNA form, the CDR3 reads TGTGCCAGTAGTACCTACAGGGGGGGCACAGATACGCAGTATTTT. Its translation: CASSTYRGGTDTQYF.

The chain combines TRBV11-2 with TRBJ1-3; 8 nucleotides align to TRBD1. Germline V gene lookup returns CDR1 SGHAT and CDR2 FQNNGV. The CDR3 loop spans 17 amino acids. J lost 0 bases, V lost 5 bases, and 9 bases had no gene match. DNA of the CDR3: TGTGCCAGCAGCCCTAGGACAGGGACGCTCTCTGGAAACACCATATATTTT. Amino acid sequence: CASSPRTGTLSGNTIYF. The variable domain in full, completed from reference TRBV11-2 and TRBJ1-3, reads EAGVAQSPRYKIIEKRQSVAFWCNPISGHATLYWYQQILGQGPKLLIQFQNNGVVDDSQLPKDRFSAERLKGVDSTLKIQPAKLEDSAVYLCASSPRTGTLSGNTIYFGEGSWLTVV.

The genes are TRBV2 and TRBJ1-5, with 10 bases identical to TRBD1. Germline CDR1 reads SNHLY; CDR2 reads FYNNEI. V was clipped by 5 bases and J by 8 bases; unmatched bases: 12. This CDR3 is 16 amino acids long. The CDR3: CASSPQDRGPYKPQHF. The CDR3 DNA sequence: TGTGCCAGCAGTCCCCAAGACAGGGGGCCCTATAAGCCCCAGCATTTT.

For this clonotype: This likely comes from a read error, as the CDR3 has no conserved phenylalanine or tryptophan at its end. The limits of the CDR3 on the DNA are not certain, so only TCRdb's listed CDR3 is given. This chain uses TRBV7-2 with TRBJ1-5; TRBD1, the D gene given by the table, was not confirmed from the DNA. The CDR3 spans 16 residues, counting both ends. The germline V gene has CDR1 SGHTA and CDR2 FQGNSA. The CDR3 loop is CASSYPRDRAISPSMV.

In its sample, this clonotype was seen once. J is TRBJ2-7 and V is TRBV7-2; 9 nucleotides align to TRBD1. The CDR3 covers 12 residues. Germline-derived CDR1 and CDR2 are SGHTA and FQGNSA. The junction had 10 bases not matched to a gene; V was cut back by 7 bases and J by 12 bases. The CDR3 nucleotides are TGTGCCAGCACCAGGGACAGGGTGAGCATGTACTTC. Its protein product is CASTRDRVSMYF.

The chain carries TRBV27 and TRBJ2-7, with D possibly TRBD1 on 6 matching bases. Germline V gene lookup returns CDR1 MNHEY and CDR2 SMNVEV (reference sequence). Between the trimmed V and J ends, which lost 4 bases and 1 base, there was a span of 17 bases. The CDR3 length is 16 residues. The CDR3 is CASSSFIRDKSYEQYF. CDR3 DNA sequence: TGTGCCAGCAGTTCGTTTATCCGGGACAAATCCTACGAGCAGTACTTC.

As for this clonotype: A single base separates this from a much larger clone, so it may be a read error. The chain has TRBV7-9 and TRBJ2-5; the match to TRBD2 covers 7 bases. CDR3 size: 11 residues. J was trimmed by 13 bases and V by 3 bases; bases with no gene match: 5. Germline V gene lookup returns CDR1 SEHNR and CDR2 FQNEAQ (reference sequence). Here the CDR3 reads CASSFGTILYF. The CDR3 bases are TGTGCCAGCAGCTTCGGGACTATCCTGTACTTC. Complete variable domain (other parts from reference TRBV7-9 and TRBJ2-5): DTGVSQNPRHKITKRGQNVTFRCDPISEHNRLYWYRQTLGQGPEFLTYFQNEAQLEKSRLLSDRFSAERPKGSFSTLEIQRTEQGDSAMYLCASSFGTILYFGPGTRLLVL.

V usage is TRBV7-9 and J usage is TRBJ2-6, with D possibly TRBD1 on 5 matching bases. The CDR3 has 16 residues. The ends were cut back, 8 bases at V and 0 bases at J, with 14 bases in the middle. Germline CDR1 reads SEHNR; CDR2 reads FQNEAQ (reference sequence). The CDR3 protein is CASGQGVASGANVLTF. The CDR3 DNA reads TGTGCCAGCGGCCAAGGGGTGGCCTCTGGGGCCAACGTCCTGACTTTC.